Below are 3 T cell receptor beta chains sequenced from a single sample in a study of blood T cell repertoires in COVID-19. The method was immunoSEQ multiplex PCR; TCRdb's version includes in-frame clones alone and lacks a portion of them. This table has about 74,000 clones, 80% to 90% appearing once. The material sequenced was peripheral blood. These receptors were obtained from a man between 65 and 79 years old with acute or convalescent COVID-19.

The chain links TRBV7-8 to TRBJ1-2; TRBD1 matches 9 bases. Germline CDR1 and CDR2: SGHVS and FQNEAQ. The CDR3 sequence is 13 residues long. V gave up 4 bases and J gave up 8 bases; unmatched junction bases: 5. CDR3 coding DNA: TGTGCCAGCAGCTCCCAACAGGGGGCAGGCTACACCTTC. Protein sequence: CASSSQQGAGYTF.

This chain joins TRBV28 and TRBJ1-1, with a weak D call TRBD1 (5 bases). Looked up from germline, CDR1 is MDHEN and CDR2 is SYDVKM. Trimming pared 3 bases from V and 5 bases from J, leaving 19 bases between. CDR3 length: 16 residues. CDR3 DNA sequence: TGTGCCAGCAGTTTCCCTCGGCCGGGGCGGGGGACTGAAGCTTTCTTT. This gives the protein CASSFPRPGRGTEAFF.

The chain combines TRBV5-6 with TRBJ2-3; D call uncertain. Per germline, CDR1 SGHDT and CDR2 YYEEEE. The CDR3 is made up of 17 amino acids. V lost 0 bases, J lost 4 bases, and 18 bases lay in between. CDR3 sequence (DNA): TGTGCCAGCAGCTTGGGGGTGGGTGGCTTTGCGGCAGATACGCAGTATTTT. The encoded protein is CASSLGVGGFAADTQYF.